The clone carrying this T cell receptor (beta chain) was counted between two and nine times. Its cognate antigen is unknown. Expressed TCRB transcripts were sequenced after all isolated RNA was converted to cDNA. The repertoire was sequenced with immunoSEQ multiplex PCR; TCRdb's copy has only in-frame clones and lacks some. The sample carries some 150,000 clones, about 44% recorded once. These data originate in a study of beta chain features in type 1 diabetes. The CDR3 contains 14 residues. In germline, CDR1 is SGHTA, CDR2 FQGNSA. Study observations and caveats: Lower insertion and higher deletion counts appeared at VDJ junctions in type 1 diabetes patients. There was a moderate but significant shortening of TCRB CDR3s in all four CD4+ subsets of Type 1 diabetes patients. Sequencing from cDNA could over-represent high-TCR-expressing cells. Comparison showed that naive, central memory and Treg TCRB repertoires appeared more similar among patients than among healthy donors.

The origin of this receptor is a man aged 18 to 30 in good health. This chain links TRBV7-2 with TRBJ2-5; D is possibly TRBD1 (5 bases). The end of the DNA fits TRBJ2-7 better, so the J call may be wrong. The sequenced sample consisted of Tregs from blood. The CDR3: CASSLMAGLHEQYF. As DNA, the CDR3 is TGTGCCAGCAGCTTAATGGCAGGGCTCCACGAGCAGTACTTC.